This is a list of T cell receptor beta chains from one sample in a study of OX40 agonist ivuxolimab in advanced cancers. The table came from immunoSEQ multiplex PCR; TCRdb's copy has only in-frame clones and leaves some out. Of 35,000 or so clones in the sample, about four fifths were seen once. The source was CD4+ or CD8+ T cells sorted from blood, collected in a trial of the OX40 agonist ivuxolimab. The receptor set was obtained from an adult with an advanced solid tumor such as melanoma, head and neck, liver or kidney cancer. Each CDR3 is given with its conserved first and last residue. A D gene is named only where the DNA matches it firmly. Rows give clone size only sometimes, using once, few, many, or a class for an expanded clone.

DNA: TGTGCCAGCAGCACCACGACGGCCATTCAGTACTTC
CDR3: CASSTTTAIQYF
J: TRBJ2-4
size: .
D: .
V: TRBV5-4

DNA: TGTGCCAGCAGCTTACGCTACAGGGGGGAGTATGGCTACACCTTC
CDR3: CASSLRYRGEYGYTF
J: TRBJ1-2
size: .
D: TRBD1
V: TRBV5-6

DNA: TGTGCCAGCAGCTTCGTCACCTCCTACGAGCAGTACTTC
CDR3: CASSFVTSYEQYF
J: TRBJ2-7
size: .
D: .
V: TRBV7-9

DNA: TGTGCCAGCAGCTTAGCAATCGGAGTAGGTGAGCAGTTCTTC
CDR3: CASSLAIGVGEQFF
J: TRBJ2-1
size: .
D: .
V: TRBV7-6

DNA: TGTGCCAGCAGCTGGGGACCCTCCAACACTGAAGCTTTCTTT
CDR3: CASSWGPSNTEAFF
J: TRBJ1-1
size: .
D: .
V: TRBV5-6

DNA: TGTGCCAGCAGCTTAGCCTGGGGGACTAGCTTCAGAGAGACCCAGTACTTC
CDR3: CASSLAWGTSFRETQYF
J: TRBJ2-5
size: .
D: TRBD2
V: TRBV7-2

DNA: TGCGCCAGCAGCCAGTTAAAGGACGACCCCCGGGGTGAGACCCAGTACTTC
CDR3: CASSQLKDDPRGETQYF
J: TRBJ2-5
size: .
D: .
V: TRBV4-3

DNA: TGCAGTGCTAGAGATGGGGGAGGCTACACCTTC
CDR3: CSARDGGGYTF
J: TRBJ1-2
size: .
D: .
V: TRBV20-1

DNA: TGTGCCAGCAGCTTACGGAGCGGGGAAGGCGAGCAGTACTTC
CDR3: CASSLRSGEGEQYF
J: TRBJ2-7
size: .
D: TRBD2
V: TRBV11-2

DNA: TGTGCCAGCTCACCGGGACAGGGGGGGTTCACTGAAGCTTTCTTT
CDR3: CASSPGQGGFTEAFF
J: TRBJ1-1
size: .
D: TRBD1
V: TRBV18

DNA: TGTGCCAGCAGTGACTTAGCGGGGGAGGTCGGTGAGCAGTTCTTC
CDR3: CASSDLAGEVGEQFF
J: TRBJ2-1
size: medium-sized
D: TRBD2
V: TRBV6-4

DNA: TGCACCAGCAGCCACGACTTGACTAGCGGGACAGGGGAGCAGTACTTC
CDR3: CTSSHDLTSGTGEQYF
J: TRBJ2-7
size: .
D: .
V: TRBV1

DNA: TGCGCCAGCAGCCAAGGGGCGGGGTTGGAAGCTTTCTTT
CDR3: CASSQGAGLEAFF
J: TRBJ1-1
size: .
D: .
V: TRBV4-1

DNA: TGTGCCAGCAGTTATTCAGCACTAGGAGCAGATACGCAGTATTTT
CDR3: CASSYSALGADTQYF
J: TRBJ2-3
size: .
D: .
V: TRBV6-5

DNA: TGTGCTAGTGGTTTGGTAGGTGGGGAGGACACCGGGGAGCTGTTTTTT
CDR3: CASGLVGGEDTGELFF
J: TRBJ2-2
size: .
D: .
V: TRBV12-5

DNA: TGTGCCACCTCGCCTCCGGGACAGGGAGGGACTGAAGCTTTCTTT
CDR3: CATSPPGQGGTEAFF
J: TRBJ1-1
size: .
D: TRBD1
V: TRBV19

DNA: TGTGCCAGCAGTCCCATGGGCCCAGGGAACGAGCAGTACTTC
CDR3: CASSPMGPGNEQYF
J: TRBJ2-7
size: .
D: .
V: TRBV6-5

DNA: TGCAGCGTTCCCGGGACTAGCGTGTACGAGCAGTACTTC
CDR3: CSVPGTSVYEQYF
J: TRBJ2-7
size: once
D: TRBD2
V: TRBV29-1

DNA: TGTGCCAGCAGACTCCCCGGGGCTCCATATGGCTACACCTTC
CDR3: CASRLPGAPYGYTF
J: TRBJ1-2
size: .
D: .
V: TRBV28

DNA: TGTGCCAGCAGCCCCAGGGCCTCTTTGCAAGAGACCCAGTACTTC
CDR3: CASSPRASLQETQYF
J: TRBJ2-5
size: .
D: .
V: TRBV7-8

DNA: TGTGCCAGCAGCTTAGTGGCTAGCGGGCCTTACAATGAGCAGTTCTTC
CDR3: CASSLVASGPYNEQFF
J: TRBJ2-1
size: few
D: TRBD2
V: TRBV7-8

DNA: TGTGCCAGTAGGTACTCCTCAGGGAACACTGAAGCTTTCTTT
CDR3: CASRYSSGNTEAFF
J: TRBJ1-1
size: .
D: .
V: TRBV19

DNA: TGCGCCAGCAGCTTGGAACAGTCTGTATACAATGAGCAGTTCTTC
CDR3: CASSLEQSVYNEQFF
J: TRBJ2-1
size: few
D: .
V: TRBV5-1

DNA: TGTGCCAGCAGCACCGACAGGTACTATGGCTACACCTTC
CDR3: CASSTDRYYGYTF
J: TRBJ1-2
size: .
D: .
V: TRBV28

DNA: TGCGCCAGCAGCCAAGTCGGAGACGGGGAGCTGTTTTTT
CDR3: CASSQVGDGELFF
J: TRBJ2-2
size: .
D: .
V: TRBV4-1

DNA: TGTGCCAGCAGCCTTCTTGGAGAAGAGACCCAGTACTTC
CDR3: CASSLLGEETQYF
J: TRBJ2-5
size: .
D: .
V: TRBV27

DNA: TGTGCCAGCAGCACACGAGTATTGGGTACTGAAGCTTTCTTT
CDR3: CASSTRVLGTEAFF
J: TRBJ1-1
size: .
D: .
V: TRBV7-9